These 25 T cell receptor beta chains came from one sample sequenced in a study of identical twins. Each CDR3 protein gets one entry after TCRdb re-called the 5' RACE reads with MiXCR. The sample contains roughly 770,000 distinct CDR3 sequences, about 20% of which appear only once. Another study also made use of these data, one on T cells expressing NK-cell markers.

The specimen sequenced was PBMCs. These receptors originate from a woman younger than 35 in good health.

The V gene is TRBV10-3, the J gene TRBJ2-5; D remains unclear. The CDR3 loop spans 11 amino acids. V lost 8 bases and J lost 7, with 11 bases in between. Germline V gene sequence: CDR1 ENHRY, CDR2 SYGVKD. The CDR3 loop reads CAIWTLGTQYF. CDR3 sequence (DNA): TGTGCCATCTGGACCTTGGGGACCCAGTACTTC.

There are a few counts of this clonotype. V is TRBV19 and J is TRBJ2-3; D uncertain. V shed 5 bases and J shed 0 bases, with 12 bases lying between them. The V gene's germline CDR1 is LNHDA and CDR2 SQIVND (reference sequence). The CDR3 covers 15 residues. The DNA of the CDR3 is TGTGCCAGTAGTGCCGGCAGCCTTAGCACAGATACGCAGTATTTT. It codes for CASSAGSLSTDTQYF.

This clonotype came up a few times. Here the CDR3 reads CASSYGLAGGVGQFF. DNA for the CDR3: TGTGCCAGCAGTTACGGACTAGCGGGAGGGGTGGGGCAGTTCTTC. This sequence joins TRBV6-5 and TRBJ2-1; TRBD2 aligns across 15 bases. The germline gives CDR1 MNHEY, CDR2 SVGAGI. Losses at the gene ends were 2 bases for V and 12 bases for J; bases not matched to a gene: 5. This CDR3 has 15 residues.

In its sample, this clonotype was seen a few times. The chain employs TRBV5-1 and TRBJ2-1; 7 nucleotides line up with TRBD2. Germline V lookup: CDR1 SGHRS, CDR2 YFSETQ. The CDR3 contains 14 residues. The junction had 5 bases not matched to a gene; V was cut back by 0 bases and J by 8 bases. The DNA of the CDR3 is TGCGCCAGCAGCTTGGAGACTAGCTGGGATGAGCAGTTCTTC. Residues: CASSLETSWDEQFF.

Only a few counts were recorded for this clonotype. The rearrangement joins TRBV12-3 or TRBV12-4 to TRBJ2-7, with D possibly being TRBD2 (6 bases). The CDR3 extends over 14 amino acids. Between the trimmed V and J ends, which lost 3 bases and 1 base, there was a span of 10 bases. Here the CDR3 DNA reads TGTGCCAGCAGTTTCTGGGGGGAGTCCTACGAGCAGTACTTC. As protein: CASSFWGESYEQYF.

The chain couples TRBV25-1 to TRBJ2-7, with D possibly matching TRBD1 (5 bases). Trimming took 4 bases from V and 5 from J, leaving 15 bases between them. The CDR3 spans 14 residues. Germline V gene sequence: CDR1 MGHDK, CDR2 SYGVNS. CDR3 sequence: CASSATQGFDEQYF. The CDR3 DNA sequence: TGTGCCAGCAGTGCCACCCAGGGATTTGACGAGCAGTACTTC.

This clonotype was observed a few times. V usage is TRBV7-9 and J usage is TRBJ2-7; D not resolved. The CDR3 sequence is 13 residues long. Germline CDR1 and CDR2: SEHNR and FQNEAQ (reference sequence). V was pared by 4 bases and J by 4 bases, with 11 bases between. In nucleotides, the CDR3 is TGTGCCAGCAGCTCCCCCAGCTTTTACGAGCAGTACTTC. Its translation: CASSSPSFYEQYF.

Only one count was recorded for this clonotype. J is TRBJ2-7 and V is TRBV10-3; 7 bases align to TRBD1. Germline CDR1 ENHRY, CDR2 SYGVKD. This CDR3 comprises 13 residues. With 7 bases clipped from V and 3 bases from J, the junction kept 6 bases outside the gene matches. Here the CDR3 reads CAITRPGGYEQYF. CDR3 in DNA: TGTGCCATCACCCGACCAGGGGGCTACGAGCAGTACTTC.

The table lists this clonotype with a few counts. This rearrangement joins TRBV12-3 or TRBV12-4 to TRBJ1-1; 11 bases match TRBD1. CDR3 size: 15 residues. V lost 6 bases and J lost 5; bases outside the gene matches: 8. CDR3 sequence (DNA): TGTGCCAGCAGCCAAGGGACAGGGGGACGGACTGAAGCTTTCTTT. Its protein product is CASSQGTGGRTEAFF.

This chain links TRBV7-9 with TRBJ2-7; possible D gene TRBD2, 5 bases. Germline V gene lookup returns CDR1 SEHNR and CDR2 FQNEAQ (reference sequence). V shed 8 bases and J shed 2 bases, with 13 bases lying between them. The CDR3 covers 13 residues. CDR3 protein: CASHSSGTYEQYF. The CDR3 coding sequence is TGTGCCAGCCACTCAAGCGGAACCTACGAGCAGTACTTC.

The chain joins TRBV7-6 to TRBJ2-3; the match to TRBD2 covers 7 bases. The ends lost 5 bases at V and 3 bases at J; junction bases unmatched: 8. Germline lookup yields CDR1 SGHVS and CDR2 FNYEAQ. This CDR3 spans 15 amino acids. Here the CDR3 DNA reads TGTGCCAGCAGCCTCAGGGTGGGAGGGACAGATACGCAGTATTTT. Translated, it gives CASSLRVGGTDTQYF.

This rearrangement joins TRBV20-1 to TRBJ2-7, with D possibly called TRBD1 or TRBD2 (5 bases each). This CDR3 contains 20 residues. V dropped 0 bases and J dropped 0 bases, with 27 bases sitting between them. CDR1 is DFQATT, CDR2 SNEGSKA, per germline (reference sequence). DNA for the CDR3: TGCAGTGCTAGAGATCGAGGGCGTAGGGGTGCGTATCCGAACTCCTACGAGCAGTACTTC. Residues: CSARDRGRRGAYPNSYEQYF.

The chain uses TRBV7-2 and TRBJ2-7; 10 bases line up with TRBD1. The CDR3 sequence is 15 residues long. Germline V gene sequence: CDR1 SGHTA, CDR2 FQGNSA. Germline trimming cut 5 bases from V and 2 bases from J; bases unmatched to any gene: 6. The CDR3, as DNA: TGTGCCAGCAGCCTCCGGGACAGGGGCCCCTACGAGCAGTACTTC. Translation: CASSLRDRGPYEQYF.

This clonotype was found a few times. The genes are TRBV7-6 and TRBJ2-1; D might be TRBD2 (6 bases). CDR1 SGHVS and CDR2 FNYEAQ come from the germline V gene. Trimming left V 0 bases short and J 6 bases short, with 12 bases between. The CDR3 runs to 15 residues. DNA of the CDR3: TGTGCCAGCAGCTTAGCGTACGGGAGCAGCAATGAGCAGTTCTTC. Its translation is CASSLAYGSSNEQFF.

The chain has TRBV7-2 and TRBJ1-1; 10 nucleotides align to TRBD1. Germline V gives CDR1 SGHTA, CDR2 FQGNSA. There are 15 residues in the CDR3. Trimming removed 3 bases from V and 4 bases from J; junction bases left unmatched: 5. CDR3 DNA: TGTGCCAGCAGCTTGGGGACAGGGGCATTCACTGAAGCTTTCTTT. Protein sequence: CASSLGTGAFTEAFF. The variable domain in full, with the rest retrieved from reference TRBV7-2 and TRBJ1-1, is GAGVSQSPSNKVTEKGKDVELRCDPISGHTALYWYRQSLGQGLEFLIYFQGNSAPDKSGLPSDRFSAERTGGSVSTLTIQRTQQEDSAVYLCASSLGTGAFTEAFFGQGTRLTVV.

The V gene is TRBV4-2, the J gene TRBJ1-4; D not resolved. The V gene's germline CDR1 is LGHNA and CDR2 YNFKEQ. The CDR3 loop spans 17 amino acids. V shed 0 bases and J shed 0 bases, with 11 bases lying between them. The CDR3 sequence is CASSQDPLLATNEKLFF. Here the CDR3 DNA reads TGTGCCAGCAGCCAAGACCCCCTACTTGCAACTAATGAAAAACTGTTTTTT.

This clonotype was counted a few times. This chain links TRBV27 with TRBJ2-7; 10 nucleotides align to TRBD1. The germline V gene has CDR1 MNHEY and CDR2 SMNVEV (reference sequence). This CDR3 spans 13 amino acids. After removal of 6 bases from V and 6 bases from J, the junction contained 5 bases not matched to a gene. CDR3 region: CASRRTGGSEQYF. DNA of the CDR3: TGTGCCAGCAGGCGGACAGGGGGATCCGAGCAGTACTTC.

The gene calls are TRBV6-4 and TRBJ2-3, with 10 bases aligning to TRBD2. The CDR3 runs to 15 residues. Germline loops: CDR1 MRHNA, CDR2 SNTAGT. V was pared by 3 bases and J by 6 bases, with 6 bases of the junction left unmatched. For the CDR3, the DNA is TGTGCCAGCAGTGAGCCAGCGGGGGGGCTGGATACGCAGTATTTT. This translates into CASSEPAGGLDTQYF.

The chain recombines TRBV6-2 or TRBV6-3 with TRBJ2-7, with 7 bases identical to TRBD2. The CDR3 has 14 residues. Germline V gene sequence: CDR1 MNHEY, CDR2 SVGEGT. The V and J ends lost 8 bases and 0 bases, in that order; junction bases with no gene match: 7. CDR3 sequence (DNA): TGTGCCAGCCTTCGACCGGGAGGCTCCTACGAGCAGTACTTC. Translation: CASLRPGGSYEQYF.

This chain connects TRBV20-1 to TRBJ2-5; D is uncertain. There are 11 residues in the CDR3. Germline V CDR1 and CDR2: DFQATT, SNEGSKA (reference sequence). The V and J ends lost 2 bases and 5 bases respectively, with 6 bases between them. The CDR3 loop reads CSARQWETQYF. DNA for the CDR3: TGCAGTGCTAGACAATGGGAGACCCAGTACTTC.

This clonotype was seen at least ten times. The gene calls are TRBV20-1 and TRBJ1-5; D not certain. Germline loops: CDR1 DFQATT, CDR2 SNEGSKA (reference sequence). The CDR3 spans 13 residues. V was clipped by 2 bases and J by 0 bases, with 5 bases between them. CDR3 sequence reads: CSARSDSNQPQHF. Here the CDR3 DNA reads TGCAGTGCTAGATCCGATAGCAATCAGCCCCAGCATTTT.

The DNA of the CDR3 is TGTGCCAGCAGCGTAGACACTTCCCTCGGCAATGAGCAGTTCTTC. It specifies CASSVDTSLGNEQFF. V usage is TRBV7-2 and J usage is TRBJ2-1; D not certain. Germline CDR1 is SGHTA and CDR2 is FQGNSA. The V end lost 5 bases, the J end lost 6 bases, and 17 bases lay between the germline ends. The CDR3 spans 15 residues.

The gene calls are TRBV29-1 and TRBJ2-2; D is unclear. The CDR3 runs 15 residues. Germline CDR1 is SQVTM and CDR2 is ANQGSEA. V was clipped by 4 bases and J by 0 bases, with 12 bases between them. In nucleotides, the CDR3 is TGCAGCGTTGCTAACCGACGGACGAACACCGGGGAGCTGTTTTTT. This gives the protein CSVANRRTNTGELFF.

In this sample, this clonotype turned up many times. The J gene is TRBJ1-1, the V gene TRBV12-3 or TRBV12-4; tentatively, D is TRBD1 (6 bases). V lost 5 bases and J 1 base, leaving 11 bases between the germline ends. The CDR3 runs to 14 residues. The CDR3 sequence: CASSPRGGNTEAFF. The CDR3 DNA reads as TGTGCCAGCAGTCCAAGGGGGGGGAACACTGAAGCTTTCTTT.

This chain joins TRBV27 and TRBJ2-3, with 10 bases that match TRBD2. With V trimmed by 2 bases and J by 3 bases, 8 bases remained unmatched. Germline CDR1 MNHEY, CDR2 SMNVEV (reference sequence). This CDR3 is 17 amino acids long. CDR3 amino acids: CASSLVRLAGVTDTQYF. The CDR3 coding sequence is TGTGCCAGCAGTTTAGTACGGCTAGCGGGAGTGACAGATACGCAGTATTTT.